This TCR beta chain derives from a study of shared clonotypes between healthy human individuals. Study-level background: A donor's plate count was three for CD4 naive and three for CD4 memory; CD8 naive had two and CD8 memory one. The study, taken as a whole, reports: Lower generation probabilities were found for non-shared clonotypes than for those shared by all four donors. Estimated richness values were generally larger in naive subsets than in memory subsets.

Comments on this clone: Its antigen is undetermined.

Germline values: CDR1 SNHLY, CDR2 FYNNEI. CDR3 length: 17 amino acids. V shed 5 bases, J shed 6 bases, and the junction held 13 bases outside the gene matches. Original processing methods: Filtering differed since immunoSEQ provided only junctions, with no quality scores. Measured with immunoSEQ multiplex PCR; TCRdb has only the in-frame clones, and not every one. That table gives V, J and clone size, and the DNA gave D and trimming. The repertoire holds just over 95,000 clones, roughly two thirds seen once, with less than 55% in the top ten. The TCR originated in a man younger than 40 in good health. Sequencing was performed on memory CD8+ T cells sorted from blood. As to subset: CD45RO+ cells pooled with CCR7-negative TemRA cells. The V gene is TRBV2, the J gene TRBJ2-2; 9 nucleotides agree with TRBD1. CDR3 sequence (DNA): TGTGCCAGCAGTCTATTATCCCGTGACAGGGGGTCCGGGGAGCTGTTTTTT. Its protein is CASSLLSRDRGSGELFF.